The next 28 T cell receptor beta chains were all read from a single sample in a study of cytomegalovirus exposure and HLA in healthy donors (dated by TCRdb to about 2017). Library method: the immunoSEQ multiplex PCR assay. Entries here come from immuneACCESS through TCRdb and include only in-frame sequences with V and J called. Some clones fail to appear in such tables; in the studies checked, an unresolved V gene covers under half of the shortfall, and the cause of the remainder is unknown. The sample has 180,000 or so clones on record, approximately 80% of them singletons. Roughly 12% of the sample lies in the top ten. Sequencing was done on a sample of PBMCs. These receptors came from a woman under 40 in good health and CMV-seropositive.

The V and J genes are TRBV25-1 and TRBJ2-3; 7 bases agree with TRBD2. Germline V lookup: CDR1 MGHDK, CDR2 SYGVNS. Trimming took 4 bases from V and 6 from J; bases not matched to a gene: 7. The CDR3 runs 14 residues. In DNA, the CDR3 is TGTGCCAGCAGTGGTCTAGCGGAGGGGGATACGCAGTATTTT. Encoded protein: CASSGLAEGDTQYF.

The chain uses TRBV29-1 and TRBJ1-5, with a possible D match to TRBD1 (6 bases). V shed 6 bases and J shed 5 bases, with 14 bases lying between them. Germline values: CDR1 SQVTM, CDR2 ANQGSEA. The CDR3 consists of 13 residues. Written as DNA, the CDR3 is TGCAGCGTCTCCGACAGGTTCGATCAGCCCCAGCATTTT. It encodes CSVSDRFDQPQHF.

This clone was seen once. Compared with germline, one end of the junction differs, possibly owing to a read error. The rearrangement uses TRBV7-7 and TRBJ2-1, with 8 positions matching TRBD2. The CDR3 is 15 amino acids. The V gene's germline CDR1 is SSHAT and CDR2 FNYEAQ (reference sequence). The DNA for the CDR3 is TGTGCTAGCAGCCCTCTGGGACTAGACGCGGATGAGCAGTTCTTC. It specifies CASSPLGLDADEQFF.

The chain links TRBV9 to TRBJ2-7; 13 bases are a match to TRBD2. V gave up 0 bases and J gave up 7 bases; unmatched junction bases: 10. The CDR3 totals 17 residues. The germline gives CDR1 SGDLS, CDR2 YYNGEE. The CDR3 bases are TGTGCCAGCAGCGTAGATTTTGGACTAGCGGGAGAGGGTGAGCAGTACTTC. It specifies CASSVDFGLAGEGEQYF.

The genes are TRBV9 and TRBJ2-7; 8 bases line up with TRBD1. After removal of 4 bases from V and 5 bases from J, the junction contained 11 bases not matched to a gene. CDR1 and CDR2 from the germline V gene are SGDLS and YYNGEE. The CDR3 is made up of 15 amino acids. CDR3 amino acids: CASSLRSDRDDEQYF. The CDR3 coding sequence is TGTGCCAGCAGCCTACGATCGGACAGGGACGACGAGCAGTACTTC.

This clone was seen a single time. The chain uses TRBV5-1 and TRBJ2-1, with D perhaps TRBD2 (6 bases). CDR3 length: 16 residues. Trimming shortened V by 6 bases and J by 8 bases, and 24 bases separated the two germline ends. Germline CDR1 reads SGHRS; CDR2 reads YFSETQ. CDR3 sequence: CASTPGAGGIPHEQFF. CDR3 coding DNA: TGCGCCAGCACCCCAGGCGCCGGGGGAATCCCCCATGAGCAGTTCTTC.

This rearrangement joins TRBV27 to TRBJ2-1; D perhaps matches TRBD1 (6 bases). Germline V gene sequence: CDR1 MNHEY, CDR2 SMNVEV (reference sequence). The V end was cut by 10 bases, the J end by 7 bases, with 11 bases between. CDR3 length: 11 amino acids. The CDR3 spells CATGRGNEQFF. CDR3 bases: TGTGCCACCGGAAGGGGGAATGAGCAGTTCTTC.

The rearrangement uses TRBV9 and TRBJ2-7; tentative D call: TRBD2 (5 bases). This CDR3 comprises 13 residues. Germline V lookup: CDR1 SGDLS, CDR2 YYNGEE. The ends were cut back, 0 bases at V and 7 bases at J, with 11 bases in the middle. CDR3 sequence reads: CASSVAGLGEQYF. The CDR3 DNA is TGTGCCAGCAGCGTAGCCGGACTCGGGGAGCAGTACTTC.

J is TRBJ1-2 and V is TRBV7-9; a possible D gene is TRBD1 (5 bases). V was clipped by 5 bases and J by 4 bases, with 17 bases between them. Per germline, CDR1 SEHNR and CDR2 FQNEAQ (reference sequence). The CDR3 runs to 15 residues. CDR3 protein: CASSPGQGRSYGYTF. In nucleotides, the CDR3 is TGTGCCAGCAGCCCAGGCCAGGGCCGGAGCTATGGCTACACCTTC.

The chain links TRBV6-5 to TRBJ2-3, with D hard to call. The CDR3 totals 14 residues. V lost 0 bases to trimming and J lost 2 bases, with 6 bases between them. Germline assignment: CDR1 MNHEY and CDR2 SVGAGI. The CDR3 reads CASSYSRFTDTQYF. CDR3 sequence (DNA): TGTGCCAGCAGTTACTCACGGTTCACAGATACGCAGTATTTT.

This chain connects TRBV9 to TRBJ2-1; 8 nucleotides agree with TRBD2. The ends lost 2 bases at V and 4 bases at J; junction bases unmatched: 5. The CDR3 length is 15 residues. The V gene's germline CDR1 is SGDLS and CDR2 YYNGEE. This CDR3 reads CASSVTSGSYNEQFF. The CDR3 DNA is TGTGCCAGCAGCGTTACTAGCGGTTCTTACAATGAGCAGTTCTTC. Together with reference TRBV9 and TRBJ2-1, the CDR3 gives the full variable domain: DSGVTQTPKHLITATGQRVTLRCSPRSGDLSVYWYQQSLDQGLQFLIQYYNGEERAKGNILERFSAQQFPDLHSELNLSSLELGDSALYFCASSVTSGSYNEQFFGPGTRLTVL.

This clone occurred once. V is TRBV25-1 and J is TRBJ2-5; 7 bases agree with TRBD1. CDR1 is MGHDK and CDR2 is SYGVNS in the germline V gene. The CDR3 spans 16 residues. J lost 4 bases, V lost 5 bases, and 13 bases had no gene match. As DNA, the CDR3 is TGTGCCAGCAGTCCGCGCGAAGGGGGCGTTGGAGAGACCCAGTACTTC. Protein: CASSPREGGVGETQYF.

V gene TRBV29-1 combines with J gene TRBJ2-7, with TRBD2 matching 11 bases. CDR1 SQVTM and CDR2 ANQGSEA come from the germline V gene. The CDR3 totals 13 residues. Losses at the gene ends were 3 bases for V and 6 bases for J; bases not matched to a gene: 4. The CDR3 DNA is TGCAGCGTTGAGAGACTAGCGGGACTCGAGCAGTACTTC. The encoded protein is CSVERLAGLEQYF.

The chain combines TRBV5-1 with TRBJ2-1; maybe TRBD1 (6 bases). V was shortened by 2 bases and J by 5 bases, with 11 bases between the two germline ends. Germline V gene lookup returns CDR1 SGHRS and CDR2 YFSETQ. The CDR3 is made up of 14 amino acids. The CDR3 bases are TGCGCCAGCAGCTTCACCGGGGACAACAATGAGCAGTTCTTC. This encodes CASSFTGDNNEQFF.

The chain employs TRBV9 and TRBJ1-1, with no clear D. Per germline, CDR1 SGDLS and CDR2 YYNGEE. The ends were cut back, 7 bases at V and 5 bases at J, with 18 bases in the middle. This CDR3 has 14 amino acids. The CDR3 DNA reads as TGTGCCAGCTCCGACCACCTGGCGGGGACTGAAGCTTTCTTT. Encoded protein: CASSDHLAGTEAFF.

The rearrangement uses TRBV6-4 and TRBJ2-1; 11 nucleotides line up with TRBD2. The trim removed 3 bases at V and 1 base at J, leaving 2 bases unmatched. The CDR3 runs 16 residues. Per the germline V gene, CDR1 is MRHNA and CDR2 is SNTAGT. The CDR3 coding sequence is TGTGCCAGCAGTGAGACTAGCGGGACGTCCTACAATGAGCAGTTCTTC. Its protein is CASSETSGTSYNEQFF.

The chain employs TRBV6-5 and TRBJ2-3; D gene ambiguous. The CDR3 totals 14 residues. Germline loops: CDR1 MNHEY, CDR2 SVGAGI. V lost 0 bases and J lost 2, with 6 bases in between. CDR3 in amino acids: CASSYSQFTDTQYF. CDR3 in DNA: TGTGCCAGCAGTTACTCCCAGTTCACAGATACGCAGTATTTT.

This clone was counted only a few times. The chain recombines TRBV5-4 with TRBJ1-2, with 7 bases that match TRBD1. The V segment lost 4 bases and the J segment 4 bases; nucleotides outside the gene matches: 10. The CDR3 runs to 15 residues. CDR1 SGHNT and CDR2 YYREEE come from the germline V gene (reference sequence). The CDR3 loop is CASSPGTARTYGYTF. Written as DNA, the CDR3 is TGTGCCAGCAGCCCCGGGACAGCCAGAACCTATGGCTACACCTTC.

The CDR3 loop is CASSLGGVVDTQYF. The CDR3 DNA is TGTGCCAGCAGCTTAGGGGGAGTAGTAGATACGCAGTATTTT. V is TRBV7-9 and J is TRBJ2-3, with D perhaps TRBD2 (5 bases). Germline V CDR1 and CDR2: SEHNR, FQNEAQ (reference sequence). This CDR3 is 14 amino acids long. Trimming cost V 1 base and J 5 bases, with 10 bases left between them.

This rearrangement joins TRBV28 to TRBJ1-5; TRBD1 aligns across 10 bases. CDR1 and CDR2 from the germline V gene are MDHEN and SYDVKM. The CDR3 covers 16 residues. J gave up 6 bases and V 4 bases, and 9 bases lay outside the gene matches. The CDR3 sequence: CASSSPGTGEGQPQHF. In nucleotides, the CDR3 is TGTGCCAGCAGTTCACCTGGGACAGGGGAGGGTCAGCCCCAGCATTTT.

The chain is built from TRBV28 and TRBJ1-5; D remains ambiguous. Deletions cut 6 bases from V and 7 bases from J, with 19 bases between. The CDR3 extends over 15 amino acids. Germline-derived CDR1 and CDR2 are MDHEN and SYDVKM. CDR3 amino acids: CASSPLGGRGQPQHF. The DNA for the CDR3 is TGTGCCAGCAGCCCCCTCGGCGGACGGGGACAGCCCCAGCATTTT. The entire variable domain, with the rest obtained from reference TRBV28 and TRBJ1-5, is as follows: DVKVTQSSRYLVKRTGEKVFLECVQDMDHENMFWYRQDPGLGLRLIYFSYDVKMKEKGDIPEGYSVSREKKERFSLILESASTNQTSMYLCASSPLGGRGQPQHFGDGTRLSIL.

The rearrangement links TRBV30 to TRBJ2-7, with 7 bases lining up with TRBD1. CDR1 and CDR2 (germline): GTSNPN, SVGIG (reference sequence). Trimming cost V 3 bases and J 4 bases; bases outside gene matches: 12. The CDR3 runs 15 residues. CDR3 coding DNA: TGTGCCTGGAGGGTTCGACAGGGAGTAAGGTACGAGCAGTACTTC. This codes for CAWRVRQGVRYEQYF. Complete variable domain (other parts from reference TRBV30 and TRBJ2-7): SQTIHQWPATLVQPVGSPLSLECTVEGTSNPNLYWYRQAAGRGLQLLFYSVGIGQISSEVPQNLSASRPQDRQFILSSKKLLLSDSGFYLCAWRVRQGVRYEQYFGPGTRLTVT.

The chain is built from TRBV28 and TRBJ1-1; no clear D. Trimming shortened V by 2 bases and J by 0 bases, and 16 bases separated the two germline ends. Looked up from germline, CDR1 is MDHEN and CDR2 is SYDVKM. This CDR3 is built from 17 residues. CDR3 sequence reads: CASSLRTDGLLNTEAFF. The CDR3 coding sequence is TGTGCCAGCAGTTTACGAACTGACGGACTCTTGAACACTGAAGCTTTCTTT.

The rearrangement uses TRBV30 and TRBJ1-5, with D maybe TRBD1 (6 bases). V was shortened by 4 bases and J by 0 bases, with 7 bases between the two germline ends. The CDR3 loop spans 13 amino acids. Germline CDR1 GTSNPN, CDR2 SVGIG (reference sequence). The CDR3, as DNA: TGTGCCTGGACAGGGGATAGCAATCAGCCCCAGCATTTT. This sequence encodes CAWTGDSNQPQHF.

The chain has TRBV5-6 and TRBJ1-3; D gene ambiguous. Trimming stripped 2 bases from V and 3 bases from J, with 18 bases between. CDR3 length: 17 amino acids. Germline CDR1 and CDR2: SGHDT and YYEEEE. The CDR3 protein is CASSFVNSGLVGNTIYF. CDR3 coding DNA: TGTGCCAGCAGCTTCGTTAACAGTGGCCTTGTTGGAAACACCATATATTTT.

This chain connects TRBV6-6 to TRBJ2-1; tentative D call: TRBD1 (6 bases). Germline V gene sequence: CDR1 MNHNY, CDR2 SVGAGI (reference sequence). The V and J ends lost 6 bases and 2 bases respectively, with 17 bases between them. The CDR3 is 16 amino acids. The CDR3 loop reads CASSVTGSNTYNEQFF. In DNA, the CDR3 is TGTGCCAGCAGCGTAACAGGGTCCAATACCTACAATGAGCAGTTCTTC.

A note on this clone: The limits of the CDR3 on the DNA are not certain, so only TCRdb's listed CDR3 is given. The V and J genes are TRBV6-5 and TRBJ1-2. The CDR3 is 13 amino acids in total, end residues counted. The germline CDR1 and CDR2 sequences are MNHEY and SVGAGI. The CDR3 spells CATFGPGFYGYTF.

V gene TRBV7-6 combines with J gene TRBJ2-1, with D tentatively TRBD2 (6 bases). V was clipped by 5 bases and J by 3 bases, with 11 bases between them. The germline V gene encodes CDR1 SGHVS and CDR2 FNYEAQ. The CDR3 is made up of 14 amino acids. This chain's CDR3 is CASSAGTLYNEQFF. The CDR3 DNA reads as TGTGCCAGCAGCGCAGGGACTCTCTACAATGAGCAGTTCTTC.